The entry that follows covers one T cell receptor (beta chain) sequence. What it recognizes is unknown. Genomic DNA served as template for TCR beta VDJ and CDR3 profiling. A single record per CDR3 protein comes from TCRdb applying MiXCR to the reads. Of tens of thousands of distinct CDR3 sequences detected, about 77% appear once; the ten largest clones hold over 20%. These data come from a study of CD8+CD57+ T cells in acquired aplastic anemia. General observations from the study: For CD8+ Simpson's diversity, patients and controls showed no significant difference. The study identified twenty-nine CD8+ CDR3 sequences shared by patients and controls.

Germline CDR1 is LNHDA and CDR2 is SQIVND (reference sequence). The germline V and J ends were trimmed by 4 bases and 5 bases, with 17 bases remaining between them. The CDR3 sequence is 15 residues long. The TCR originated in a human donor in good health, serving as a control. V is TRBV19 and J is TRBJ1-2; D is possibly TRBD1 (6 bases). Sequencing was carried out using sorted CD4+, CD8+, or CD8+CD57+ T cells (not recorded which) from PBMCs. CDR3 in amino acids: CASSTHRDGGYGYTF. The CDR3 DNA reads as TGTGCCAGTAGTACTCACAGGGATGGGGGGTATGGCTACACCTTC.